These 20 T cell receptor beta chains originate from one sample sequenced in a study of T cells in Graves' hyperthyroidism and ophthalmopathy. Amplification targeted TCR beta CDR3 regions from RNA transcripts. The study used the HTBI primer set for a first-round RT-PCR of the TCR CDR3. MiXCR, run by TCRdb on the multiplex PCR reads, gives a single entry per CDR3 protein. The sample has 700,000 or so distinct CDR3 sequences; about 17% are singletons. The sample comprised blood. The receptors come from a man aged 18 to 30 with Graves' hyperthyroidism.

This clonotype appeared once. This may stem from a read error, because a much larger clone lies one nucleotide away. The chain uses TRBV2 and TRBJ1-5, with a weak D call TRBD1 (5 bases). Trimming removed 5 bases at V and 7 bases at J, with 15 bases between. CDR1 SNHLY and CDR2 FYNNEI come from the germline V gene. This CDR3 comprises 14 residues. The CDR3 DNA sequence: TGTGCCAGCAGTCCCGGGGCAGGGCACCAGCCCCAGCATTTT. As protein: CASSPGAGHQPQHF.

This clonotype came up many times. V and J are TRBV20-1 and TRBJ2-7, with 8 positions matching TRBD2. The germline V gene has CDR1 DFQATT and CDR2 SNEGSKA (reference sequence). V gave up 6 bases and J gave up 0 bases; unmatched junction bases: 7. This CDR3 region has 14 residues. CDR3 loop: CSAELADFSYEQYF. For the CDR3, the DNA is TGCAGTGCCGAACTAGCGGACTTCTCCTACGAGCAGTACTTC.

V gene TRBV19 combines with J gene TRBJ1-1; no firm D call. V was cut by 0 bases and J by 6 bases, with 20 bases left in between. The CDR3 is 17 residues long. In germline, CDR1 is LNHDA, CDR2 SQIVND (reference sequence). CDR3 residues: CASSIDGSRPPKAEAFF. In nucleotides, the CDR3 is TGTGCCAGTAGTATAGACGGAAGCCGACCGCCTAAGGCTGAAGCTTTCTTT.

This clonotype was recorded at least ten times. J is TRBJ2-1 and V is TRBV28; TRBD2 aligns across 10 bases. CDR1 and CDR2 from the germline V gene are MDHEN and SYDVKM. The CDR3 contains 19 residues. The trim removed 3 bases at V and 0 bases at J, leaving 11 bases unmatched. CDR3 region: CASSLWGTSGASSYNEQFF. The CDR3 DNA follows: TGTGCCAGCAGTTTGTGGGGTACTAGCGGGGCGAGCTCCTACAATGAGCAGTTCTTC.

The genes are TRBV2 and TRBJ1-3, with D unresolved. The V and J ends lost 2 bases and 3 bases respectively, with 8 bases between them. CDR1 is SNHLY, CDR2 FYNNEI, per germline. CDR3 length equals 14 residues. The CDR3: CASSEHPGGNTIYF. CDR3 DNA: TGTGCCAGCAGTGAACATCCCGGTGGAAACACCATATATTTT. The variable domain in full, with the rest retrieved from reference TRBV2 and TRBJ1-3, is EPEVTQTPSHQVTQMGQEVILRCVPISNHLYFYWYRQILGQKVEFLVSFYNNEISEKSEIFDDQFSVERPDGSNFTLKIRSTKLEDSAMYFCASSEHPGGNTIYFGEGSWLTVV.

A remark on this clonotype: A much larger clone lies a single base off, so this may be a read error. The chain is built from TRBV12-3 or TRBV12-4 and TRBJ2-1; the match to TRBD2 covers 9 bases. This CDR3 contains 15 residues. Trimming took 4 bases from V and 9 from J; bases not matched to a gene: 10. CDR3 coding DNA: TGTGCCAGCAGTTCGGTAGCGGGAGCCTGGAGTGAGCAGTTCTTC. Protein: CASSSVAGAWSEQFF.

The sample holds a few counts of this clonotype. The chain has TRBV30 and TRBJ2-7; 10 bases align to TRBD2. CDR1 and CDR2 from the germline V gene are GTSNPN and SVGIG (reference sequence). The length of the CDR3 is 13 residues. J gave up 5 bases and V 1 base, and 2 bases lay outside the gene matches. The DNA for the CDR3 is TGTGCCTGGAGTGCTAGCGGGAGAAACGAGCAGTACTTC. Its protein is CAWSASGRNEQYF.

This clonotype was counted ten times or more. The V gene is TRBV2, the J gene TRBJ1-4; D call uncertain. Trimming removed 2 bases from V and 2 bases from J, with 9 bases in between. In germline, CDR1 is SNHLY, CDR2 FYNNEI. The length of the CDR3 is 15 residues. The DNA for the CDR3 is TGTGCCAGCAGTGAAAATGGGCAGACTAATGAAAAACTGTTTTTT. This sequence encodes CASSENGQTNEKLFF.

This clonotype has at least ten counts. The chain links TRBV2 to TRBJ2-5; 10 bases agree with TRBD2. V shed 7 bases and J 3 bases; nucleotides not matched to a gene: 8. Germline CDR1 reads SNHLY; CDR2 reads FYNNEI. This CDR3 is 15 amino acids long. The CDR3 spells CASISGRAREETQYF. The CDR3 region has the DNA TGTGCCAGCATAAGCGGGAGGGCACGGGAAGAGACCCAGTACTTC.

Only a few counts were recorded for this clonotype. This chain joins TRBV28 and TRBJ2-7; TRBD2 matches 7 bases. The CDR3 covers 12 residues. The trim removed 6 bases at V and 9 bases at J, leaving 8 bases unmatched. Germline assignment: CDR1 MDHEN and CDR2 SYDVKM. The DNA of the CDR3 is TGTGCCAGCAGAACCGGGACTAAGAGGCAGTACTTC. Amino acid sequence: CASRTGTKRQYF. Combining the CDR3 with reference TRBV28 and TRBJ2-7 gives the whole variable domain DVKVTQSSRYLVKRTGEKVFLECVQDMDHENMFWYRQDPGLGLRLIYFSYDVKMKEKGDIPEGYSVSREKKERFSLILESASTNQTSMYLCASRTGTKRQYFGPGTRLTVT.

This clonotype has at least ten counts. V is TRBV6-2 or TRBV6-3 and J is TRBJ2-7; D is uncertain. In germline, CDR1 is MNHEY, CDR2 SVGEGT. V lost 5 bases to trimming and J lost 7 bases, with 15 bases between them. The CDR3 is made up of 13 amino acids. CDR3: CASSTPALREQYF. CDR3 nucleotide sequence: TGTGCCAGCAGTACGCCAGCGCTTAGGGAGCAGTACTTC.

Many counts were recorded for this clonotype. The V and J genes are TRBV2 and TRBJ1-1, with 8 bases fitting TRBD1. V gave up 6 bases and J gave up 6 bases; unmatched junction bases: 21. The CDR3 is 18 residues long. CDR1 and CDR2 (germline): SNHLY, FYNNEI. Here the CDR3 reads CASSRRTGRFLLWAEAFF. The CDR3 nucleotides are TGTGCCAGCAGCCGAAGGACAGGGAGATTTCTTCTTTGGGCTGAAGCTTTCTTT.

This clonotype was counted between two and nine times. The chain carries TRBV27 and TRBJ2-7; D is possibly TRBD1 (5 bases). This CDR3 contains 16 residues. Germline CDR1 is MNHEY and CDR2 is SMNVEV (reference sequence). V shed 5 bases and J shed 5 bases, with 22 bases lying between them. This CDR3 reads CASSRVGATLANEQYF. The CDR3 DNA sequence: TGTGCCAGCAGTCGGGTTGGGGCAACATTGGCAAACGAGCAGTACTTC.

V is TRBV20-1 and J is TRBJ2-1; no firm D call. Trimming left V 5 bases short and J 4 bases short, with 6 bases between. CDR1 and CDR2 from the germline V gene are DFQATT and SNEGSKA (reference sequence). This CDR3 spans 11 amino acids. The CDR3 spells CSAPQYNEQFF. The CDR3 region has the DNA TGCAGTGCTCCACAGTACAATGAGCAGTTCTTC.

This clonotype has at least ten counts. The rearrangement uses TRBV30 and TRBJ2-1; 8 bases are shared with TRBD2. V shed 0 bases, J shed 5 bases, and the junction held 3 bases outside the gene matches. This CDR3 contains 14 residues. CDR1 GTSNPN and CDR2 SVGIG come from the germline V gene (reference sequence). This CDR3 reads CAWSVLAEDNEQFF. In DNA, the CDR3 is TGTGCCTGGAGTGTACTAGCGGAGGACAATGAGCAGTTCTTC.

This clonotype was picked up many times. V is TRBV20-1 and J is TRBJ2-2; D gene unclear. V was pared by 0 bases and J by 5 bases, with 7 bases between. This CDR3 region has 13 residues. Germline loops: CDR1 DFQATT, CDR2 SNEGSKA (reference sequence). The CDR3 here is CSAREVRTGELFF. CDR3 coding DNA: TGCAGTGCTAGAGAGGTCCGAACCGGGGAGCTGTTTTTT.

Ten or more counts support this clonotype. The V call is TRBV2, the J call TRBJ1-1; no firm D call. From germline, CDR1 is SNHLY and CDR2 FYNNEI. The CDR3 totals 16 residues. V was cut by 6 bases and J by 0 bases, with 17 bases left in between. This CDR3 reads CASRGGSSFMNTEAFF. CDR3 nucleotide sequence: TGTGCCAGCAGGGGAGGCAGTTCTTTCATGAACACTGAAGCTTTCTTT. The full variable domain, its missing parts supplied by reference TRBV2 and TRBJ1-1, is EPEVTQTPSHQVTQMGQEVILRCVPISNHLYFYWYRQILGQKVEFLVSFYNNEISEKSEIFDDQFSVERPDGSNFTLKIRSTKLEDSAMYFCASRGGSSFMNTEAFFGQGTRLTVV.

The V and J genes are TRBV2 and TRBJ1-2, with 10 bases that match TRBD1. The CDR3 runs to 13 residues. Germline trimming cut 9 bases from V and 7 bases from J; bases unmatched to any gene: 8. Looked up from germline, CDR1 is SNHLY and CDR2 is FYNNEI. The CDR3 region has the DNA TGTGCCAGAGAGGACAGGGGGAGTGCTGGCTACACCTTC. Translated: CAREDRGSAGYTF.

This chain connects TRBV5-4 to TRBJ2-2; D may be TRBD2 (5 bases). Per germline, CDR1 SGHNT and CDR2 YYREEE (reference sequence). V was clipped by 5 bases and J by 4 bases, with 18 bases between them. CDR3 length: 16 residues. CDR3 nucleotides: TGTGCCAGCAGTCCTCGGGCGGGCAGGAGCACCGGGGAGCTGTTTTTT. Its translation is CASSPRAGRSTGELFF.

The table lists this clonotype with a few counts. V and J are TRBV25-1 and TRBJ2-7; 9 bases map to TRBD1. CDR1 and CDR2 from the germline V gene are MGHDK and SYGVNS. This CDR3 has 12 residues. J lost 6 bases, V lost 5 bases, and 2 bases had no gene match. Here the CDR3 DNA reads TGTGCCAGCAGTACAGGGGGCAGCGAGCAGTACTTC. It yields the protein CASSTGGSEQYF.